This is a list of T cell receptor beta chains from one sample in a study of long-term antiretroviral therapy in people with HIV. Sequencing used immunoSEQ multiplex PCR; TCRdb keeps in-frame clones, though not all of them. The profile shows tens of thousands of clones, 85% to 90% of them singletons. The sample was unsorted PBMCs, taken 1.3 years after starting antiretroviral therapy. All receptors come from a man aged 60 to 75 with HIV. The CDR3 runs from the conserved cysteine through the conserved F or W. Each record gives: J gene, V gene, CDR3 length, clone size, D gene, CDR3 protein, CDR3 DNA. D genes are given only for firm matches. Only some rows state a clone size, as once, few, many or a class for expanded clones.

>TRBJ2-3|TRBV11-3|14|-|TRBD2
CASSLGGNTDTQYF
TGTGCCAGCAGCCTCGGGGGGAACACAGATACGCAGTATTTT
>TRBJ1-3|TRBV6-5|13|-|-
CASSYAPGNTIYF
TGTGCCAGCAGTTACGCGCCTGGAAACACCATATATTTT
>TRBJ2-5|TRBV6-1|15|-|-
CASSELVLPQETQYF
TGTGCCAGCAGTGAACTGGTGCTACCACAAGAGACCCAGTACTTC
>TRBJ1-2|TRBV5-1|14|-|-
CASSAREGFYGYTF
TGCGCCAGCAGCGCCCGAGAAGGCTTCTATGGCTACACCTTC
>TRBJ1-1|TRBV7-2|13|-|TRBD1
CASSLAQGAEAFF
TGTGCCAGCAGCTTAGCGCAGGGGGCTGAAGCTTTCTTT
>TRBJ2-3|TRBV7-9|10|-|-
CASSPPLQYF
TGTGCCAGCAGTCCCCCTCTGCAGTATTTT
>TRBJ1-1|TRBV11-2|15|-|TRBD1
CASSPGDRFSTEAFF
TGTGCCAGCAGCCCCGGGGACAGATTTTCCACTGAAGCTTTCTTT
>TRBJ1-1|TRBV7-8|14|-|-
CASSSEKSGIQAFF
TGTGCCAGCAGCTCTGAGAAGTCGGGAATTCAAGCTTTCTTT
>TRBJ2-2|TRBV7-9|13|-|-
CASSLGGAGELFF
TGTGCCAGCAGCTTAGGGGGGGCCGGGGAGCTGTTTTTT
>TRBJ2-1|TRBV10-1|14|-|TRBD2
CASSRTSGGSEQFF
TGCGCCAGCAGCAGGACTAGCGGGGGGTCGGAGCAGTTCTTC
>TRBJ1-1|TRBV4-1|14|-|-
CASSQAGQNTEAFF
TGCGCCAGCAGCCAAGCGGGACAGAACACTGAAGCTTTCTTT
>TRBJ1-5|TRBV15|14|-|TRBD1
CATTQGSGNQPQHF
TGTGCCACCACACAGGGGTCCGGCAATCAGCCCCAGCATTTT
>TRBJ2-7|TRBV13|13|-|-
CASSLARPSEQYF
TGTGCCAGCAGCTTAGCTCGTCCCTCTGAGCAGTACTTC
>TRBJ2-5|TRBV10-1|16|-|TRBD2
CASSESLAGGQETQYF
TGCGCCAGCAGTGAGTCTTTAGCGGGAGGTCAAGAGACCCAGTACTTC
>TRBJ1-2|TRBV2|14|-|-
CASSEGRVIRGYTF
TGTGCCAGCAGTGAAGGCAGGGTGATTAGGGGCTACACCTTC
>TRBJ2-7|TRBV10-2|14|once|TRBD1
CASIQDRRSYEQYF
TGCGCCAGCATCCAGGACAGGCGTTCCTACGAGCAGTACTTC
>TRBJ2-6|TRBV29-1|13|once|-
CSVSAQGANVLTF
TGCAGCGTTAGCGCCCAAGGGGCCAACGTCCTGACTTTC
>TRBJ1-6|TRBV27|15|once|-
CASSLLGSHNSPLHF
TGTGCCAGCAGTTTATTAGGCAGCCATAATTCACCCCTCCACTTT
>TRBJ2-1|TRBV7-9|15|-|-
CASSPPGQAYNEQFF
TGTGCCAGCAGCCCACCGGGACAAGCCTACAATGAGCAGTTCTTC
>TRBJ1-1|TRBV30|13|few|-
CAWSVPGSTEAFF
TGTGCCTGGAGTGTACCTGGGAGCACTGAAGCTTTCTTT
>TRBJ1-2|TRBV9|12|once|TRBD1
CASGTESYGYTF
TGTGCCAGCGGGACAGAATCCTATGGCTACACCTTC
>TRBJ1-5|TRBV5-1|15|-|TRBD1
CASSRAGTVNQPQHF
TGCGCCAGCAGCCGAGCCGGGACAGTCAATCAGCCCCAGCATTTT
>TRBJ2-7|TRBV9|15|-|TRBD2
CASSRSGSTDYEQYF
TGTGCCAGCAGCCGGAGCGGGAGTACGGACTACGAGCAGTACTTC
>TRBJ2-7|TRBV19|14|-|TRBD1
CASRMDRSSYEQYF
TGTGCCAGTAGAATGGACAGGAGCTCCTACGAGCAGTACTTC
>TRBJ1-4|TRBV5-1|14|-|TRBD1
CASSEGQVNEKLFF
TGCGCCAGCAGCGAGGGACAGGTTAATGAAAAACTGTTTTTT
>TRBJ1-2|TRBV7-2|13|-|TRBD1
CASSPETGRGYTF
TGTGCCAGCAGCCCGGAGACAGGGCGAGGCTACACCTTC
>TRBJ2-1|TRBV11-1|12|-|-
CASSLASDEQFF
TGTGCCAGCAGCTTAGCGTCCGATGAGCAGTTCTTC
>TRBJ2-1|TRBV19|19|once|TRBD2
CASSSGLGFGAGARDEQFF
TGTGCCAGTAGTTCCGGGTTGGGGTTTGGAGCGGGGGCGAGGGATGAGCAGTTCTTC
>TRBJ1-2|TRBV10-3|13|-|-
CAIMGTDNYGYTF
TGTGCCATCATGGGCACCGACAACTATGGCTACACCTTC
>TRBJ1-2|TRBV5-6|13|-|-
CASSLGQNFGYTF
TGTGCCAGCAGCTTGGGACAGAATTTCGGCTACACCTTC
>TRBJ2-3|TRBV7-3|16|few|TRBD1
CASSLMDRGSTDTQYF
TGTGCCAGCAGCTTAATGGACAGGGGGTCCACAGATACGCAGTATTTT
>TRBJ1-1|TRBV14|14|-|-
CASRRGTFGTEAFF
TGTGCCAGCAGAAGAGGGACCTTCGGCACTGAAGCTTTCTTT
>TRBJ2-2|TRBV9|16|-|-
CASSGKPGQATGELFF
TGTGCCAGCAGTGGAAAACCGGGACAAGCCACCGGGGAGCTGTTTTTT
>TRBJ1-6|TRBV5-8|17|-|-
CASSLGSTGLYNSPLHF
TGTGCCAGCAGCTTGGGGTCGACAGGTCTCTATAATTCACCCCTCCACTTT
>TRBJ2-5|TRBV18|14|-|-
CASSPLDGEETQYF
TGTGCCAGCTCACCTCTGGACGGAGAAGAGACCCAGTACTTC
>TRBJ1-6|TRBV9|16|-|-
CASSAYGQFGDEPLHF
TGTGCCAGCAGCGCATACGGACAGTTTGGGGACGAACCCCTCCACTTT
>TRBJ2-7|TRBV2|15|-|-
CASSDWGRSSYEQYF
TGTGCCAGCAGTGATTGGGGCAGGAGCTCCTACGAGCAGTACTTC